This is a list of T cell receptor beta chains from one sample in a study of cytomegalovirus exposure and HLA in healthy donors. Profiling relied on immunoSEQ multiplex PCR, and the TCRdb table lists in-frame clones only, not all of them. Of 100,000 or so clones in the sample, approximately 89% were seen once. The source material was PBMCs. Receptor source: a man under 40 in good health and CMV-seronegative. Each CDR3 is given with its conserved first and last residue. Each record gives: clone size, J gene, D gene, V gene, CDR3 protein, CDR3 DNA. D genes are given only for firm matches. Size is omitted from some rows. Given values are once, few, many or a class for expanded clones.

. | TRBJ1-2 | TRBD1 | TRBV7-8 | CASSLTVGQGAQGYTF | TGTGCCAGCAGCTTAACCGTGGGACAGGGGGCGCAAGGCTACACCTTC
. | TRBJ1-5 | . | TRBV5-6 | CASSGGAFNQPQHF | TGTGCCAGCAGCGGAGGGGCGTTCAATCAGCCCCAGCATTTT
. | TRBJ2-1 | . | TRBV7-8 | CASSVDYYNEQFF | TGTGCCAGCAGCGTGGACTACTACAATGAGCAGTTCTTC
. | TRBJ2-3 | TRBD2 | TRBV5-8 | CASSLGLAGATDTQYF | TGTGCCAGCAGCTTGGGGCTAGCGGGTGCCACAGATACGCAGTATTTT
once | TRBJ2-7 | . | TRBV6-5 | CASSYLVGSYEQYF | TGTGCCAGCAGTTACTTAGTTGGCTCCTACGAGCAGTACTTC
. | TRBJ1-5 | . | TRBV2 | CASSEELVSNQPQHF | TGTGCCAGCAGTGAAGAATTAGTTAGCAATCAGCCCCAGCATTTT
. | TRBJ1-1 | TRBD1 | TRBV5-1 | CASRDRGIGRTEAFF | TGCGCCAGCAGGGACAGGGGGATCGGCAGGACTGAAGCTTTCTTT
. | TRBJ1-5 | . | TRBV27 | CASSSLSDIYNQPQHF | TGTGCCAGCAGTTCCCTCTCCGACATTTACAATCAGCCCCAGCATTTT
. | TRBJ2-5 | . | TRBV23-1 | CASSKGDQETQYF | TGCGCCAGCAGTAAGGGGGACCAAGAGACCCAGTACTTC
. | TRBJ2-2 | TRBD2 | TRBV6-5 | CASSAGTKNTGELFF | TGTGCCAGCAGTGCCGGGACTAAGAACACCGGGGAGCTGTTTTTT
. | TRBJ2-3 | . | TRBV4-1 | CASSQGRGDTQYF | TGCGCCAGCAGCCAAGGACGGGGGGATACGCAGTATTTT
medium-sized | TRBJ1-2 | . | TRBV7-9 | CASSLGLGYTF | TGTGCCAGCAGCTTAGGTCTGGGCTACACCTTC
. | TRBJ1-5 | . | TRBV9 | CASSVVGWPSNQPQHF | TGTGCCAGCAGCGTGGTCGGGTGGCCCAGCAATCAGCCCCAGCATTTT
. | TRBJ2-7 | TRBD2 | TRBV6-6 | CASVERGGVYYEQYF | TGTGCCAGCGTAGAGCGGGGGGGAGTGTATTACGAGCAGTACTTC